This T cell receptor (beta chain) was sequenced for a study of blood T cell repertoires in COVID-19. For the study at large: T cells, B-cell-depleted T cells, or PBMCs provided the cDNA or gDNA that served as material.

The length of the CDR3 is 18 residues. Looked up from germline, CDR1 is SGDLS and CDR2 is YYNGEE. With V trimmed by 5 bases and J by 7 bases, 21 bases remained unmatched. In the original workflow: Estimated nucleated cell counts came from reference gene primer amplification. Some clones are missing from TCRdb's copy, which holds only in-frame ones; the method was immunoSEQ multiplex PCR. V and J calls and clone size come straight from that table; D and trimming were deduced from the DNA. The sample records almost 250,000 clones, roughly 90% being singletons. Ages ranged from about 18 to 89 years, with residence in 24 US areas. Symptom resolution, clearance, or two negative PCRs marked donors in Cohort 3 as recovered. This clone was seen only once.

The genes are TRBV9 and TRBJ2-5; TRBD1 matches 9 bases. Sample: PBMCs or T cells enriched from blood (not recorded which). This sequence originates from a woman aged 30 to 39 who had recovered from COVID-19. The CDR3: CASSPTAGTGRRMGTQYF. Written as DNA, the CDR3 is TGTGCCAGCAGTCCTACCGCCGGGACAGGGAGGAGGATGGGGACCCAGTACTTC.